Each of the 29 T cell receptor beta chains below was sequenced from the same sample in a study of blood T cells in healthy people across ages. Primers used in a second PCR of about 7 to 12 cycles were a sample-barcoded 5' primer and a J-beta primer mix. TCRdb analysed the 5' RACE reads with MiXCR anew, one entry per CDR3 protein. Of approximately 1.5 million distinct CDR3 sequences in the sample, roughly 43% are singletons; the top ten hold about 4%. The source material was blood. The source of these receptors is a woman aged 18-35 years in good health.

This clonotype was recorded a few times. The J gene is TRBJ1-2, the V gene TRBV5-5, with D unclear. Per germline, CDR1 SGHKS and CDR2 YYEKEE (reference sequence). This CDR3 spans 13 amino acids. V lost 0 bases and J lost 8, with 11 bases in between. CDR3: CASSLDPSSGYTF. CDR3 DNA sequence: TGTGCCAGCAGCTTGGATCCGAGTAGCGGCTACACCTTC.

V gene TRBV29-1 combines with J gene TRBJ2-7; 8 bases align to TRBD1. This CDR3 is 13 amino acids long. Germline V lookup: CDR1 SQVTM, CDR2 ANQGSEA. The junction had 8 bases not matched to a gene; V was cut back by 5 bases and J by 5 bases. CDR3 sequence: CSVRAGGFDEQYF. In DNA, the CDR3 is TGCAGCGTTCGGGCAGGGGGCTTTGACGAGCAGTACTTC.

This clonotype has only a few counts. V usage is TRBV20-1 and J usage is TRBJ2-3; D is possibly TRBD1 or TRBD2 (5 bases each). Trimming took off 2 bases at V and 2 bases at J, with 11 bases between the two ends. The CDR3 sequence is 14 residues long. CDR1 and CDR2 from the germline V gene are DFQATT and SNEGSKA (reference sequence). The CDR3 DNA sequence: TGCAGTGCTAGAAGGGGAGTCCTCACAGATACGCAGTATTTT. Protein product: CSARRGVLTDTQYF.

The chain is built from TRBV30 and TRBJ2-5; D might be TRBD2 (6 bases). With 3 bases removed from V and 4 bases from J, the gap between germline ends came to 15 bases. CDR1 GTSNPN and CDR2 SVGIG come from the germline V gene (reference sequence). This CDR3 region has 14 residues. CDR3 in amino acids: CAWSGLAITETQYF. The CDR3 bases are TGTGCCTGGAGCGGTCTAGCGATAACAGAGACCCAGTACTTC.

The rearrangement links TRBV29-1 to TRBJ1-5; D is unresolved. The CDR3 contains 14 residues. The V gene lost 5 bases and the J gene lost 0 bases, with 11 bases spanning the gap. Germline CDR1 SQVTM, CDR2 ANQGSEA. CDR3 residues: CSVSFANSNQPQHF. CDR3 coding DNA: TGCAGCGTTTCTTTCGCTAATAGCAATCAGCCCCAGCATTTT.

Many counts were recorded for this clonotype. The J gene is TRBJ2-5, the V gene TRBV12-3 or TRBV12-4; D is unclear. The CDR3 is 13 amino acids. The V gene lost 0 bases and the J gene lost 5 bases, with 7 bases spanning the gap. The CDR3: CASSLARRETQYF. The CDR3 region has the DNA TGTGCCAGCAGTTTAGCCCGAAGGGAGACCCAGTACTTC.

The table lists this clonotype with a few counts. The chain employs TRBV18 and TRBJ1-1; a possible D gene is TRBD1 (6 bases). V gave up 0 bases and J gave up 2 bases, with 10 bases separating them. Per the germline V gene, CDR1 is KGHSH and CDR2 is LQKENI. The CDR3 length is 15 residues. The CDR3, as DNA: TGTGCCAGCTCACCACCGATACAGGGTAACACTGAAGCTTTCTTT. Translated: CASSPPIQGNTEAFF.

The chain carries TRBV7-9 and TRBJ1-3; 8 bases line up with TRBD1. J gave up 0 bases and V 2 bases, and 6 bases lay outside the gene matches. CDR1 and CDR2 (germline): SEHNR, FQNEAQ (reference sequence). This CDR3 has 17 residues. CDR3 bases: TGTGCCAGCAGCTTACGGACAGGGCCCCCCTCTGGAAACACCATATATTTT. Its protein product is CASSLRTGPPSGNTIYF.

V is TRBV27 and J is TRBJ1-5; no clear D gene. This CDR3 has 13 residues. Trimming stripped 0 bases from V and 5 bases from J, with 5 bases between. Germline V gene lookup returns CDR1 MNHEY and CDR2 SMNVEV (reference sequence). The CDR3 region is CASSLSSYQPQHF. DNA of the CDR3: TGTGCCAGCAGTTTATCCTCATATCAGCCCCAGCATTTT.

V usage is TRBV6-1 and J usage is TRBJ2-3; 8 bases line up with TRBD2. The germline V gene has CDR1 MNHNS and CDR2 SASEGT. V was pared by 6 bases and J by 2 bases, with 22 bases of the junction left unmatched. The CDR3 totals 20 residues. CDR3 DNA: TGTGCCAGCAGATCCCTCCGGGGTAGCGGGGCCTCAGGGCCCACAGATACGCAGTATTTT. The encoded protein is CASRSLRGSGASGPTDTQYF.

V is TRBV20-1 and J is TRBJ2-1; D call uncertain. Trimming shortened V by 0 bases and J by 9 bases, and 9 bases separated the two germline ends. CDR1 and CDR2 from the germline V gene are DFQATT and SNEGSKA (reference sequence). The CDR3 length is 12 residues. In DNA form, the CDR3 reads TGCAGTGCTAGAGATCTGGGCGGTGAGCAGTTCTTC. It is translated as CSARDLGGEQFF.

The table lists this clonotype with a few counts. The gene calls are TRBV4-3 and TRBJ1-4; D is uncertain. Looked up from germline, CDR1 is LGHNA and CDR2 is YSLEER. The CDR3 length is 15 residues. Trimming shortened V by 1 base and J by 7 bases, and 13 bases separated the two germline ends. The CDR3 protein is CASSQVSSLGEKLFF. CDR3 bases: TGCGCCAGCAGCCAAGTTTCCTCTTTGGGTGAAAAACTGTTTTTT.

This clonotype was counted between two and nine times. The chain has TRBV7-2 and TRBJ2-1; the match to TRBD2 covers 11 bases. The germline CDR1 and CDR2 sequences are SGHTA and FQGNSA. This CDR3 contains 15 residues. V lost 4 bases to trimming and J lost 7 bases; unmatched junction nucleotides: 6. The CDR3 DNA follows: TGTGCCAGCAGCTCTAATAGCGGGAGGGGGAATGAGCAGTTCTTC. Its protein is CASSSNSGRGNEQFF.

The chain links TRBV29-1 to TRBJ1-1; D might be TRBD1 (6 bases). CDR1 is SQVTM and CDR2 is ANQGSEA in the germline V gene. This CDR3 is built from 14 residues. Between the trimmed V and J ends, which lost 3 bases and 0 bases, there was a span of 11 bases. The CDR3 spells CSVDRGLMNTEAFF. DNA of the CDR3: TGCAGCGTTGACAGGGGCCTAATGAACACTGAAGCTTTCTTT.

The V gene is TRBV16, the J gene TRBJ2-5, with TRBD1 matching 10 bases. The DNA end is more similar to TRBJ2-7, so the J call may be wrong. Germline V CDR1 and CDR2: KGHSY, FQNENV. The CDR3 consists of 17 residues. CDR3 protein: CASSQLVPRDRGDEQYF. The CDR3 DNA reads TGTGCCAGCAGCCAATTAGTCCCACGGGACAGGGGTGACGAGCAGTACTTC.

There are many counts of this clonotype. The rearrangement links TRBV12-3 or TRBV12-4 to TRBJ2-1; D perhaps matches TRBD1 (6 bases). Trimming shortened V by 6 bases and J by 2 bases, and 14 bases separated the two germline ends. There are 15 residues in the CDR3. This CDR3 is CASSSIRDTYNEQFF. DNA of the CDR3: TGTGCCAGCAGCTCTATCCGGGACACCTACAATGAGCAGTTCTTC.

As concerns this clonotype: At one end, the junction sequence differs from germline, possibly due to a read error. The chain links TRBV7-2 to TRBJ2-7; D uncertain. Looked up from germline, CDR1 is SGHTA and CDR2 is FQGNSA. The CDR3 is made up of 13 amino acids. CDR3 sequence: CVSSLVGQNEQYF. CDR3 sequence (DNA): TGTGTCAGCAGCTTAGTCGGGCAAAACGAGCAGTACTTC.

The chain joins TRBV2 to TRBJ2-1; 11 nucleotides agree with TRBD2. With V trimmed by 3 bases and J by 7 bases, 14 bases remained unmatched. This CDR3 is 18 amino acids long. The V gene's germline CDR1 is SNHLY and CDR2 FYNNEI. The chain's CDR3 is CASSETGTSGFWGNEQFF. As DNA, the CDR3 is TGTGCCAGCAGTGAGACCGGGACTAGCGGCTTCTGGGGTAATGAGCAGTTCTTC.

The chain has TRBV9 and TRBJ1-2, with D uncertain. V lost 0 bases and J lost 3, with 18 bases in between. The V gene's germline CDR1 is SGDLS and CDR2 YYNGEE. The CDR3 totals 17 residues. The CDR3 region has the DNA TGTGCCAGCAGCGTAGATATTCGGCCCCAACCCTACTATGGCTACACCTTC. Translating gives CASSVDIRPQPYYGYTF.

V and J are TRBV29-1 and TRBJ2-5; D is unresolved. Germline lookup yields CDR1 SQVTM and CDR2 ANQGSEA. Trimming stripped 8 bases from V and 0 bases from J, with 19 bases between. The CDR3 covers 15 residues. This CDR3 reads CSSFLSGSYQETQYF. The CDR3 DNA is TGCAGCTCCTTTTTGTCCGGGTCGTACCAAGAGACCCAGTACTTC.

The V call is TRBV14, the J call TRBJ2-5; D unclear. The CDR3 length is 14 residues. The V gene's germline CDR1 is SGHDN and CDR2 FVKESK. V lost 1 base to trimming and J lost 4 bases, with 10 bases between them. CDR3: CASSQALPVETQYF. The CDR3 bases are TGTGCCAGCAGCCAAGCCCTACCAGTAGAGACCCAGTACTTC.

The gene calls are TRBV12-3 or TRBV12-4 and TRBJ2-7, with 11 nucleotides matching TRBD1. J gave up 5 bases and V 5 bases, and 8 bases lay outside the gene matches. CDR3 size: 15 residues. The CDR3 nucleotides read TGTGCCAGCAGTATGGGACAGGGGGTACTCGACGAGCAGTACTTC. It specifies CASSMGQGVLDEQYF.

The rearrangement links TRBV12-3 or TRBV12-4 to TRBJ2-3; 8 bases match TRBD2. There are 15 residues in the CDR3. J was trimmed by 5 bases and V by 1 base; bases with no gene match: 5. The CDR3 region has the DNA TGTGCCAGCAGTTTAGACGGGGGGGCCGGAGATACGCAGTATTTT. Its protein product is CASSLDGGAGDTQYF.

The V gene is TRBV2, the J gene TRBJ2-5; D may match TRBD1 or TRBD2 (5 bases each). Trimming removed 3 bases from V and 11 bases from J, with 16 bases in between. The CDR3 loop spans 13 amino acids. Germline lookup yields CDR1 SNHLY and CDR2 FYNNEI. This CDR3 reads CASSDEGLGEQYF. The CDR3 DNA follows: TGTGCCAGCAGTGATGAGGGGCTGGGAGAGCAGTACTTC.

The chain's CDR3 is CSARDETGLKTQYF. DNA of the CDR3: TGCAGTGCTAGAGACGAGACAGGGCTAAAGACCCAGTACTTC. The genes are TRBV20-1 and TRBJ2-7, with 7 nucleotides matching TRBD1. The DNA matches TRBJ2-5 better at its end, which makes the J call doubtful. CDR1 and CDR2 from the germline V gene are DFQATT and SNEGSKA (reference sequence). The CDR3 has 14 amino acids.

This clonotype was picked up a small number of times. CDR3 in amino acids: CATSDVTTSGTLNEQFF. In DNA, the CDR3 is TGTGCCACCAGTGACGTCACTACTAGCGGGACTTTGAATGAGCAGTTCTTC. This chain links TRBV24-1 with TRBJ2-1; 10 bases align to TRBD2. The CDR3 covers 17 residues. Per the germline V gene, CDR1 is KGHDR and CDR2 is SFDVKD. The trim removed 4 bases at V and 7 bases at J, leaving 12 bases unmatched.

This clonotype showed up just a few times. The chain uses TRBV27 and TRBJ2-7; unclear D gene. Looked up from germline, CDR1 is MNHEY and CDR2 is SMNVEV (reference sequence). The CDR3 contains 15 residues. V gave up 7 bases and J gave up 0 bases, with 16 bases separating them. The CDR3 DNA reads TGTGCCAGCAACCTGGCCCAGTTAAGCTCCTACGAGCAGTACTTC. Protein sequence: CASNLAQLSSYEQYF.

The CDR3 DNA reads TGTGCCAGCAGCTTAAAGTCTAGCGTATCCTACGAGCAGTACTTC. Translating gives CASSLKSSVSYEQYF. The chain is built from TRBV7-2 and TRBJ2-7, with D perhaps TRBD2 (6 bases). The CDR3 totals 15 residues. CDR1 is SGHTA, CDR2 FQGNSA, per germline. The V gene lost 2 bases and the J gene lost 1 base, with 12 bases spanning the gap.

This clonotype has just a few counts. The rearrangement uses TRBV7-3 and TRBJ1-1, with D possibly being TRBD1 (5 bases). This CDR3 has 13 amino acids. V gave up 5 bases and J gave up 2 bases, with 9 bases separating them. From germline, CDR1 is SGHTA and CDR2 FQGTGA. CDR3 in DNA: TGTGCCAGCAGCCAACAGGATAACACTGAAGCTTTCTTT. Its translation: CASSQQDNTEAFF.